This entry lists 30 T cell receptor beta chains sequenced from one sample in a study of blood T cell repertoires in COVID-19. This table comes from immunoSEQ multiplex PCR, and its TCRdb copy is limited to in-frame clones, with some not included. The sample shows 250,000 to 350,000 clones, roughly 88% of them seen only once. The sequencing sample was made of peripheral blood. The source is a man aged 18 to 29 with active or convalescent COVID-19.

Concerning this clone itself: Other DNA sequences from this sample encode an identical CDR3 as well. The chain joins TRBV20-1 to TRBJ1-1; D remains ambiguous. Germline V lookup: CDR1 DFQATT, CDR2 SNEGSKA (reference sequence). The CDR3 spans 11 residues. Trimming pared 5 bases from V and 2 bases from J, leaving 6 bases between. This CDR3 reads CSAPVNTEAFF. The CDR3 coding sequence is TGCAGTGCTCCCGTAAACACTGAAGCTTTCTTT.

The chain joins TRBV3-1 (or the pseudogene TRBV3-2) to TRBJ2-3, with 11 bases aligning to TRBD2. The CDR3 spans 16 residues. V shed 1 base and J 6 bases; nucleotides not matched to a gene: 6. Germline loops: CDR1 LGHDT, CDR2 YNNKEL (reference sequence). The CDR3 nucleotides are TGTGCCAGCAGCCAAGTCCTAGCGGGGGGCGCGGATACGCAGTATTTT. Translation gives CASSQVLAGGADTQYF.

This chain uses TRBV28 with TRBJ2-4, with a possible D match to TRBD2 (5 bases). This CDR3 is built from 14 residues. The V gene's germline CDR1 is MDHEN and CDR2 SYDVKM. The germline V and J ends were trimmed by 5 bases and 1 base, with 9 bases remaining between them. The CDR3 nucleotides read TGTGCCAGCAGTCAGAGGGTGGCCAAAAACATTCAGTACTTC. As protein: CASSQRVAKNIQYF.

This clone was counted once. The chain recombines TRBV4-3 with TRBJ1-1; D might be TRBD1 (5 bases). V shed 1 base and J shed 2 bases, with 8 bases lying between them. The CDR3 loop spans 14 amino acids. The germline V gene has CDR1 LGHNA and CDR2 YSLEER. The CDR3 region is CASSQARANTEAFF. CDR3 DNA: TGCGCCAGCAGCCAAGCCAGGGCAAACACTGAAGCTTTCTTT.

This chain connects TRBV19 to TRBJ1-2; 8 bases are a match to TRBD1. Trimming took 7 bases from V and 4 from J; bases not matched to a gene: 2. The CDR3 covers 12 residues. Germline CDR1 and CDR2: LNHDA and SQIVND (reference sequence). The CDR3 region is CASTQGVYGYTF. CDR3 bases: TGTGCCAGTACACAGGGGGTCTATGGCTACACCTTC.

The chain is built from TRBV12-3 or TRBV12-4 and TRBJ1-1; 9 bases match TRBD1. With 5 bases clipped from V and 5 bases from J, the junction kept 3 bases outside the gene matches. The CDR3 totals 13 residues. CDR3 residues: CASSHGQGTEAFF. The CDR3 DNA is TGTGCCAGCAGTCATGGACAGGGGACTGAAGCTTTCTTT.

The chain has TRBV27 and TRBJ1-6; no reliable D call. Trimming cost V 3 bases and J 1 base, with 7 bases left between them. There are 15 residues in the CDR3. Germline V gene sequence: CDR1 MNHEY, CDR2 SMNVEV (reference sequence). The CDR3 sequence: CASSFVASYNSPLHF. CDR3 coding DNA: TGTGCCAGCAGTTTTGTTGCGTCCTATAATTCACCCCTCCACTTT.

The chain employs TRBV6-6 and TRBJ2-3, with a possible D match to TRBD1 (6 bases). Between the trimmed V and J ends, which lost 9 bases and 6 bases, there was a span of 19 bases. The CDR3 runs 14 residues. Per germline, CDR1 MNHNY and CDR2 SVGAGI (reference sequence). Here the CDR3 DNA reads TGTGCCAGTGACGGGACACAAAGTAGCGATACGCAGTATTTT. Amino acids: CASDGTQSSDTQYF.

This rearrangement joins TRBV24-1 to TRBJ1-2, with 9 bases lining up with TRBD1. Germline values: CDR1 KGHDR, CDR2 SFDVKD. J was trimmed by 8 bases and V by 0 bases; bases with no gene match: 12. The CDR3 consists of 17 residues. Here the CDR3 reads CATSDLGRDRAKRGYTF. The CDR3 region has the DNA TGTGCCACCAGTGATTTGGGCCGGGACAGGGCTAAACGGGGCTACACCTTC.

The rearrangement joins TRBV5-6 to TRBJ1-2; 7 bases agree with TRBD1. The V and J ends lost 0 bases and 1 base, in that order; junction bases with no gene match: 9. In germline, CDR1 is SGHDT, CDR2 YYEEEE. The CDR3 consists of 17 residues. The CDR3 region is CASSLDGVAGGNYGYTF. As DNA, the CDR3 is TGTGCCAGCAGCTTGGACGGCGTGGCAGGGGGTAACTATGGCTACACCTTC.

V is TRBV19 and J is TRBJ1-3; no clear D gene. Looked up from germline, CDR1 is LNHDA and CDR2 is SQIVND (reference sequence). V gave up 7 bases and J gave up 3 bases, with 16 bases separating them. The CDR3 is made up of 15 amino acids. The CDR3 protein is CASKNSAGFGNTIYF. CDR3 nucleotides: TGTGCCAGTAAGAACTCGGCGGGGTTTGGAAACACCATATATTTT.

The CDR3 protein is CASSEKGVDGQGWDEQFF. In DNA, the CDR3 is TGTGCCAGCAGCGAAAAGGGCGTTGACGGACAGGGTTGGGATGAGCAGTTCTTC. The V call is TRBV11-2, the J call TRBJ2-1; 8 bases align to TRBD1. Losses at the gene ends were 5 bases for V and 8 bases for J; bases not matched to a gene: 20. Germline CDR1 SGHAT, CDR2 FQNNGV. The CDR3 sequence is 18 residues long.

The gene calls are TRBV7-3 and TRBJ2-3; TRBD2 matches at 8 bases. Germline V CDR1 and CDR2: SGHTA, FQGTGA. J was trimmed by 2 bases and V by 2 bases; bases with no gene match: 6. The CDR3 spans 16 residues. CDR3 nucleotides: TGTGCCAGCAGCTTATGGTCGGGAGGGCACACAGATACGCAGTATTTT. Translation gives CASSLWSGGHTDTQYF. Complete variable domain (other parts from reference TRBV7-3 and TRBJ2-3): GAGVSQTPSNKVTEKGKYVELRCDPISGHTALYWYRQSLGQGPEFLIYFQGTGAADDSGLPNDRFFAVRPEGSVSTLKIQRTERGDSAVYLCASSLWSGGHTDTQYFGPGTRLTVL.

This clone has only one observation. This chain links TRBV6-6 with TRBJ2-5; D is possibly TRBD2 (5 bases). The germline V gene has CDR1 MNHNY and CDR2 SVGAGI (reference sequence). The V gene lost 6 bases and the J gene lost 5 bases, with 22 bases spanning the gap. CDR3 size: 16 residues. CDR3 sequence reads: CASREATGLVGETQYF. CDR3 bases: TGTGCCAGCAGGGAGGCCACTGGCCTGGTTGGTGAGACCCAGTACTTC.

DNA for the CDR3: TGTGCCAGCGTCGGACAGGTCAATCAGCCCCAGCATTTT. This encodes CASVGQVNQPQHF. The gene calls are TRBV2 and TRBJ1-5, with TRBD1 identical over 7 bases. The V segment lost 8 bases and the J segment 3 bases; nucleotides outside the gene matches: 4. Germline CDR1 SNHLY, CDR2 FYNNEI. The CDR3 extends over 13 amino acids.

This chain's CDR3 is CASSPILGTGLKYGYTF. In nucleotides, the CDR3 is TGTGCCAGCTCACCAATTTTAGGGACAGGCCTCAAGTATGGCTACACCTTC. V and J are TRBV18 and TRBJ1-2, with 8 bases that match TRBD1. This CDR3 comprises 17 residues. Per germline, CDR1 KGHSH and CDR2 LQKENI. The J segment lost 5 bases and the V segment lost 2 bases, leaving 13 bases of the junction unmatched.

The chain carries TRBV7-9 and TRBJ1-2; 7 positions agree with TRBD1. The V and J ends lost 5 bases and 4 bases, in that order; junction bases with no gene match: 13. The CDR3 has 16 residues. Per germline, CDR1 SEHNR and CDR2 FQNEAQ (reference sequence). CDR3: CASSDRDREKSYGYTF. CDR3 nucleotide sequence: TGTGCCAGCAGCGATAGAGACAGGGAAAAGAGCTATGGCTACACCTTC.

V gene TRBV11-2 combines with J gene TRBJ2-3; D is possibly TRBD2 (5 bases). CDR1 SGHAT and CDR2 FQNNGV come from the germline V gene. The CDR3 is 12 amino acids. The V end lost 5 bases, the J end lost 5 bases, and 8 bases lay between the germline ends. The CDR3 coding sequence is TGTGCCAGCAGCAATCGGGGAGATACGCAGTATTTT. Its translation is CASSNRGDTQYF.

This chain connects TRBV6-4 to TRBJ2-5, with 9 bases identical to TRBD2. V was clipped by 3 bases and J by 0 bases; unmatched bases: 5. The CDR3 spans 16 residues. The germline V gene encodes CDR1 MRHNA and CDR2 SNTAGT. The CDR3: CASSEKPSGDQETQYF. The CDR3 DNA reads TGTGCCAGCAGTGAGAAGCCTAGCGGGGACCAAGAGACCCAGTACTTC.

This chain joins TRBV7-2 and TRBJ2-1; D gene uncertain. V was trimmed by 2 bases and J by 8 bases, leaving 7 bases between them. The CDR3 runs to 12 residues. Germline CDR1 is SGHTA and CDR2 is FQGNSA. Here the CDR3 DNA reads TGTGCCAGCAGCTTACAAGCCTATGAGCAGTTCTTC. The encoded protein is CASSLQAYEQFF.

The V and J genes are TRBV4-3 and TRBJ2-2, with a weak D call TRBD1 (5 bases). The CDR3 covers 15 residues. CDR1 LGHNA and CDR2 YSLEER come from the germline V gene. Trimming cost V 0 bases and J 6 bases, with 11 bases left between them. CDR3 residues: CASSQETDVSGELFF. The CDR3 nucleotides read TGCGCCAGCAGCCAAGAGACAGATGTGTCCGGGGAGCTGTTTTTT.

V usage is TRBV12-5 and J usage is TRBJ1-5; 9 bases fit TRBD1. The CDR3 has 16 amino acids. The germline CDR1 and CDR2 sequences are LGHNT and FRNRAP. Trimming removed 0 bases from V and 8 bases from J; junction bases left unmatched: 8. The CDR3 region is CASGLVFPGTGKPQHF. CDR3 nucleotide sequence: TGTGCTAGTGGTTTGGTATTTCCTGGGACAGGGAAGCCCCAGCATTTT. Based on the CDR3 plus reference TRBV12-5 and TRBJ1-5, the full variable domain is DARVTQTPRHKVTEMGQEVTMRCQPILGHNTVFWYRQTMMQGLELLAYFRNRAPLDDSGMPKDRFSAEMPDATLATLKIQPSEPRDSAVYFCASGLVFPGTGKPQHFGDGTRLSIL.

The V gene is TRBV5-5, the J gene TRBJ1-1; the match to TRBD1 covers 7 bases. J was trimmed by 11 bases and V by 3 bases; bases with no gene match: 7. CDR1 SGHKS and CDR2 YYEKEE come from the germline V gene (reference sequence). The CDR3 is made up of 12 amino acids. The CDR3 sequence is CASSSGQDTAFF. In DNA form, the CDR3 reads TGTGCCAGCAGCTCTGGACAGGATACTGCTTTCTTT.

The rearrangement uses TRBV5-1 and TRBJ1-5; a weak D match, TRBD1 (6 bases). This CDR3 spans 16 amino acids. The germline V and J ends were trimmed by 0 bases and 4 bases, with 14 bases remaining between them. From germline, CDR1 is SGHRS and CDR2 YFSETQ. The CDR3 sequence: CASSLAGTGKNQPQHF. The CDR3 DNA reads TGCGCCAGCAGCTTGGCGGGTACAGGGAAAAATCAGCCCCAGCATTTT. Full variable domain (missing parts from reference TRBV5-1 and TRBJ1-5): KAGVTQTPRYLIKTRGQQVTLSCSPISGHRSVSWYQQTPGQGLQFLFEYFSETQRNKGNFPGRFSGRQFSNSRSEMNVSTLELGDSALYLCASSLAGTGKNQPQHFGDGTRLSIL.

This chain connects TRBV5-1 to TRBJ1-4; 10 nucleotides agree with TRBD1. The germline V gene has CDR1 SGHRS and CDR2 YFSETQ. This CDR3 has 15 amino acids. Unmatched junction bases numbered 7, after V lost 4 bases and J lost 7 bases. The CDR3 spells CASSSTGTGAEKLFF. The CDR3 DNA reads TGCGCCAGCAGCAGCACCGGGACAGGGGCTGAAAAACTGTTTTTT. The whole variable domain, remainder taken from reference TRBV5-1 and TRBJ1-4, is KAGVTQTPRYLIKTRGQQVTLSCSPISGHRSVSWYQQTPGQGLQFLFEYFSETQRNKGNFPGRFSGRQFSNSRSEMNVSTLELGDSALYLCASSSTGTGAEKLFFGSGTQLSVL.

The V gene is TRBV15, the J gene TRBJ2-7; possible D gene TRBD2, 5 bases. With 2 bases removed from V and 7 bases from J, the gap between germline ends came to 18 bases. Germline CDR1 is LNHNV and CDR2 is YYDKDF (reference sequence). The CDR3 totals 15 residues. The CDR3 region has the DNA TGTGCCACCAGCAGACGATGGATCCACCCGGGGGAGCAGTACTTC. It is translated as CATSRRWIHPGEQYF.

This clone occurred a few times. This chain links TRBV14 with TRBJ2-4; 9 bases match TRBD2. V gave up 0 bases and J gave up 6 bases; unmatched junction bases: 3. The germline V gene has CDR1 SGHDN and CDR2 FVKESK. This CDR3 has 15 residues. CDR3 sequence: CASSQDGLATNIQYF. The CDR3 bases are TGTGCCAGCAGCCAAGATGGACTAGCGACAAACATTCAGTACTTC.

This clone was detected only once. The CDR3 is CASNSGEGVPGELFF. In nucleotides, the CDR3 is TGTGCCAGTAACTCGGGGGAGGGGGTCCCCGGGGAGCTGTTTTTT. The J gene is TRBJ2-2, the V gene TRBV19; the D gene is possibly TRBD2 (7 bases). CDR1 is LNHDA, CDR2 SQIVND, per germline (reference sequence). CDR3 size: 15 residues. V was shortened by 7 bases and J by 6 bases, with 18 bases between the two germline ends. Full variable domain (outside the CDR3, taken from reference TRBV19 and TRBJ2-2): DGGITQSPKYLFRKEGQNVTLSCEQNLNHDAMYWYRQDPGQGLRLIYYSQIVNDFQKGDIAEGYSVSREKKESFPLTVTSAQKNPTAFYLCASNSGEGVPGELFFGEGSRLTVL.

The chain couples TRBV11-2 to TRBJ2-7; 10 positions agree with TRBD2. Trimming took 2 bases from V and 4 from J; bases not matched to a gene: 8. CDR1 SGHAT and CDR2 FQNNGV come from the germline V gene. This CDR3 is 16 amino acids long. In nucleotides, the CDR3 is TGTGCCAGCAGCTTACAGCCTAGCGGGGGACTTTACGAGCAGTACTTC. Amino acid sequence: CASSLQPSGGLYEQYF.

The rearrangement links TRBV5-6 to TRBJ1-2; 8 nucleotides match TRBD1. CDR1 and CDR2 from the germline V gene are SGHDT and YYEEEE. With 2 bases clipped from V and 7 bases from J, the junction kept 13 bases outside the gene matches. The length of the CDR3 is 16 residues. The CDR3 DNA is TGTGCCAGCAGCTTCGGAACCGGGACAGGCTTAGGTGGCTACACCTTC. The encoded protein is CASSFGTGTGLGGYTF.